One and the same sample provided the 17 T cell receptor beta chains below, sequenced in a study of T cell clonality in common variable immunodeficiency. Only in-frame clones appear in the TCRdb table, and some are missing; sequencing was by immunoSEQ multiplex PCR. This sample comprises roughly 60,000 clones, none seen once only. Sample: peripheral blood mononuclear cells. These receptors were taken from a person aged 18 to 75 in good health.

At least ten counts were recorded for this clone. The read falls 3 residues short of the CDR3 end, and the missing part is taken from the germline J gene. V gene TRBV11-2 combines with J gene TRBJ2-1; D ambiguous. The germline CDR1 and CDR2 sequences are SGHAT and FQNNGV. CDR3 length equals 14 residues. The V and J ends lost 1 base and 3 bases respectively, with 7 bases between them. The part of the CDR3 DNA that was read is TGTGCCAGCAGCTTAGTTGGGCACTACAATGAG. Protein: CASSLVGHYNE. The CDR3 as a whole reads CASSLVGHYNEQFF.

A few counts support this clone. From the germline J gene comes the end of the CDR3, since the read stops 3 residues before it. V usage is TRBV5-1 and J usage is TRBJ2-5, with a tentative D call TRBD1 (8 bases). Per the germline V gene, CDR1 is SGHRS and CDR2 is YFSETQ. Trimming left V 2 bases short and J 2 bases short, with 13 bases between. CDR3 length: 15 amino acids. This chain's CDR3 is CASSFDRGGQETQYF. CDR3 bases read: TGCGCCAGCAGCTTCGACAGGGGAGGGCAAGAGACC.

There are a few counts of this clone. The CDR3 end lies 3 residues beyond the end of the read and is filled in from the germline J gene. The V gene is TRBV11-2, the J gene TRBJ1-2; the match to TRBD1 covers 10 bases. The CDR3 contains 15 residues. Germline V CDR1 and CDR2: SGHAT, FQNNGV. With V trimmed by 4 bases and J by 7 bases, 9 bases remained unmatched. The CDR3 here is CASSSTDRGTSGYTF. The sequenced part of the CDR3 DNA is TGTGCCAGCAGCTCCACGGACAGGGGGACGAGTGGC.

This clone has ten or more counts. The read comes to an end 3 residues before the CDR3 does, leaving the germline J gene to fill in the end. The chain uses TRBV2 and TRBJ2-5; 7 bases match TRBD2. V lost 7 bases, J lost 7 bases, and 9 bases stayed unmatched. CDR1 is SNHLY, CDR2 FYNNEI, per germline. This CDR3 spans 13 amino acids. Incomplete CDR3 DNA: TGTGCCAGCACTGAGCGGGGAATCGGGACC. This encodes CASTERGIGT. The CDR3 in its entirety is CASTERGIGTQYF.

This clone was observed many times. The CDR3 extends 3 residues past the end of the read, so its final part is completed from the germline J gene. The chain is built from TRBV7-3 and TRBJ1-6; D possibly corresponds to TRBD1 (6 bases). The V and J ends lost 1 base and 2 bases respectively, with 9 bases between them. Per germline, CDR1 SGHTA and CDR2 FQGTGA. The CDR3 runs to 16 residues. CDR3 DNA (partial): TGTGCCAGCAGCTTAAAGGCAGGGGCCTATAATTCACCC. Translation gives CASSLKAGAYNSP. The complete CDR3 reads CASSLKAGAYNSPLHF.

By its share, this clone is medium-sized. Coverage ceases 3 residues before the CDR3 finishes, and the germline J gene fills in the end. The chain has TRBV10-1 and TRBJ2-7; either TRBD1 or TRBD2 may fit D (5 bases each). Germline loops: CDR1 WNHNN, CDR2 SYGVQD (reference sequence). Deletions cut 10 bases from V and 4 bases from J, with 23 bases between. The CDR3 has 15 amino acids. This CDR3 reads CATQEVLDNKYEQYF. The CDR3 bases that were read are TGCGCCACCCAGGAGGTTCTGGACAACAAATACGAG.

This clone was counted ten times or more. The missing CDR3 end, 3 residues past where the read stops, is filled in from the germline J gene. The genes are TRBV11-3 and TRBJ1-5; 10 bases are shared with TRBD1. This CDR3 region has 15 residues. V was clipped by 4 bases and J by 7 bases; unmatched bases: 7. The germline CDR1 and CDR2 sequences are SGHNT and YENEEA. CDR3 protein: CASSSRQGAGQPQHF. The DNA read from the CDR3 is TGTGCCAGCAGCTCCCGACAGGGGGCAGGACAGCCC.

Points on this clone: The missing CDR3 end, 3 residues past where the read stops, is filled in from the germline J gene. The V gene is TRBV10-2, the J gene TRBJ2-7, with D perhaps TRBD1 (5 bases). Trimming removed 4 bases from V and 1 base from J, with 8 bases in between. The CDR3 sequence is 13 residues long. Germline loops: CDR1 WSHSY, CDR2 SAAADI. The CDR3 spells CASSASGSYEQYF. CDR3 DNA (partial): TGCGCCAGCAGTGCATCAGGGTCCTACGAG.

At least ten counts were recorded for this clone. The sequence runs out 3 residues before the end of the CDR3; the remainder is reconstructed from the germline J gene. The chain joins TRBV6-1 to TRBJ2-7; 7 nucleotides agree with TRBD1. After removal of 4 bases from V and 2 bases from J, the junction contained 5 bases not matched to a gene. The germline CDR1 and CDR2 sequences are MNHNS and SASEGT. This CDR3 is 14 amino acids long. The CDR3 bases that were read are TGTGCCAGCAGTGTGGACAGGTATGCCTACGAG. It codes for CASSVDRYAYE. The full-length CDR3 reads as CASSVDRYAYEQYF.

CDR3 residues: CASSPPAGVIGELFF. The covered CDR3 bases are TGTGCCAGCTCACCCCCTGCGGGAGTAATCGGGGAG. The chain uses TRBV18 and TRBJ2-2, with 7 bases lining up with TRBD2. The read gets to within 3 residues of the CDR3 end, and the germline J gene fills in the rest. Trimming at V came to 3 bases and at J to 7 bases, leaving 8 bases not matched to a gene. Germline V gene data show CDR1 as KGHSH and CDR2 as LQKENI. The CDR3 runs to 15 residues.

This clone showed up many times. The sequence runs out 3 residues before the end of the CDR3; the remainder is reconstructed from the germline J gene. The chain links TRBV20-1 to TRBJ2-3, with D tentatively TRBD2 (5 bases). The CDR3 length is 14 residues. Germline lookup yields CDR1 DFQATT and CDR2 SNEGSKA (reference sequence). The V end was cut by 0 bases, the J end by 3 bases, with 10 bases between. This CDR3 reads CSARDRGTTDTQYF. The sequenced part of the CDR3 DNA is TGCAGTGCTAGAGATCGGGGTACGACAGATACG.

Of note for this clone: The read halts 3 residues ahead of the CDR3 end, with the missing end drawn from the germline J gene. V usage is TRBV7-2 and J usage is TRBJ2-7; TRBD2 is a possible D gene (5 bases). Germline CDR1 SGHTA, CDR2 FQGNSA. V was cut by 5 bases and J by 2 bases, with 7 bases left in between. This CDR3 is 12 amino acids long. CDR3 amino acids: CASSPGTYEQYF. The part of the CDR3 DNA that was read is TGTGCCAGCAGCCCGGGGACCTACGAG.

This clone showed up many times. The DNA ends 3 residues before the CDR3 does, and the rest of the CDR3 is filled in from the germline J gene. This chain connects TRBV10-2 to TRBJ2-7; TRBD1 agrees at 8 bases. Germline assignment: CDR1 WSHSY and CDR2 SAAADI. V lost 7 bases, J lost 3 bases, and 8 bases stayed unmatched. This CDR3 contains 14 residues. The part of the CDR3 DNA that was read is TGCGCCAGCACCAAGGACAGGGTCGGCTACGAG. The encoded protein is CASTKDRVGYE. The full CDR3 protein reads CASTKDRVGYEQYF.

This clone has at least ten counts. Sequencing ends 3 residues short of the CDR3 end; the germline J gene provides the rest. The J gene is TRBJ1-2, the V gene TRBV4-2, with TRBD1 matching 9 bases. Germline lookup yields CDR1 LGHNA and CDR2 YNFKEQ. V trimming: 4 bases; J trimming: 6 bases; junction bases outside the gene matches: 15. The CDR3 sequence is 17 residues long. The covered CDR3 bases are TGTGCCAGCAGCCCGAACGGACAGGGGAGCCCCCTCGATGGC. Its translation: CASSPNGQGSPLDG. The whole CDR3 sequence reads CASSPNGQGSPLDGYTF.

This clone occurred many times. The CDR3 extends 3 residues past the end of the read, so its final part is completed from the germline J gene. This rearrangement joins TRBV29-1 to TRBJ2-1; TRBD2 agrees at 9 bases. CDR1 SQVTM and CDR2 ANQGSEA come from the germline V gene. There are 14 residues in the CDR3. V lost 7 bases and J lost 4; bases outside the gene matches: 8. The CDR3 loop is CSGGGLAFYNEQFF. CDR3 DNA (partial): TGCAGCGGGGGGGGACTAGCTTTTTACAATGAG.

There are many counts of this clone. The DNA ends 3 residues before the CDR3 does, and the rest of the CDR3 is filled in from the germline J gene. The gene calls are TRBV9 and TRBJ1-4; 8 bases map to TRBD1. From germline, CDR1 is SGDLS and CDR2 YYNGEE. The CDR3 contains 14 residues. Unmatched junction bases numbered 4, after V lost 2 bases and J lost 7 bases. The DNA read from the CDR3 is TGTGCCAGCAGCGTCGACAGGGGAAGTGAAAAA. It is translated as CASSVDRGSEK. In full, the CDR3 is CASSVDRGSEKLFF.

This clone was observed many times. Coverage ceases 3 residues before the CDR3 finishes, and the germline J gene fills in the end. The V call is TRBV7-2, the J call TRBJ1-2; 7 bases map to TRBD1. J gave up 3 bases and V 0 bases, and 7 bases lay outside the gene matches. Germline V gives CDR1 SGHTA, CDR2 FQGNSA. This CDR3 comprises 16 residues. The CDR3 bases that were read are TGTGCCAGCAGCTTAGCTGGAGGGGGCGCAGACTATGGC. Protein: CASSLAGGGADYG. The CDR3, in full, reads CASSLAGGGADYGYTF.